The clone carrying this TCR beta chain has only one observation. Its antigen is as yet unknown. PCR involved 60 Vbeta and 13 Jbeta primers. Here immunoSEQ multiplex PCR was the method, and the copy in TCRdb shows in-frame clones only, minus some. Of around 200,000 clones listed, over 60% were seen once; the top ten hold less than 2.5%. These data come from a study of cytomegalovirus exposure and HLA in healthy donors. Findings and limits, study-wide: Across donors, most TCRs were seen rarely, yet some public ones were widespread. Follow-up analysis later connected one missense variant in DCLRE1C with trimming of TCR beta V- and J-genes. Earlier analysis found most TCR beta V segments productive about 87% or about 30% of the time.

The CDR3 runs to 15 residues. Sequencing input: PBMCs. The sequence was collected from a woman aged 45-65 years in good health and CMV-seronegative. The V and J genes are TRBV21-1 and TRBJ1-5; the table's D call, TRBD1, was not checked against the DNA. TRBV21-1 is reported as a pseudogene. The CDR3 is CASSNRTGGGQPQHF. The CDR3 DNA is TGTGCCAGCAGCAACAGAACAGGGGGCGGTCAGCCCCAGCATTTT.